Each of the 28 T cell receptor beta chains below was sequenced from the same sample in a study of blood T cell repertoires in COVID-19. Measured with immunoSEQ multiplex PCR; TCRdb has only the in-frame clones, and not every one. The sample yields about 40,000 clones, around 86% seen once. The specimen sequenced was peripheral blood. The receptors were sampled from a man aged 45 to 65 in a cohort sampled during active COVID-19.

CDR3 region: CASRLRSGSGASGYNEQFF. CDR3 in DNA: TGTGCCAGCAGACTTAGATCGGGGTCCGGTGCTAGCGGATACAATGAGCAGTTCTTC. The gene calls are TRBV7-8 and TRBJ2-1; 7 bases agree with TRBD2. The length of the CDR3 is 19 residues. V was pared by 6 bases and J by 4 bases, with 21 bases of the junction left unmatched. CDR1 SGHVS and CDR2 FQNEAQ come from the germline V gene.

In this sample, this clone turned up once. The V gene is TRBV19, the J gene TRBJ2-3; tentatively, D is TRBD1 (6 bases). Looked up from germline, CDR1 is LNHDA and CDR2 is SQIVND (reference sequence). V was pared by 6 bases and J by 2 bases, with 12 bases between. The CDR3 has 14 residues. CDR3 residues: CASRVDRYTDTQYF. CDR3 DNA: TGTGCCAGTAGGGTAGACAGGTACACAGATACGCAGTATTTT.

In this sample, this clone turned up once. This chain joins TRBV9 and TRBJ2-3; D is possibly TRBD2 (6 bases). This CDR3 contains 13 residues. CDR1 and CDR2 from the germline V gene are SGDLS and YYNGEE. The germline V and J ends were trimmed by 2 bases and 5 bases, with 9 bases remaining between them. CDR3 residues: CASSVGSGDTQYF. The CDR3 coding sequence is TGTGCCAGCAGCGTGGGTAGCGGAGATACGCAGTATTTT.

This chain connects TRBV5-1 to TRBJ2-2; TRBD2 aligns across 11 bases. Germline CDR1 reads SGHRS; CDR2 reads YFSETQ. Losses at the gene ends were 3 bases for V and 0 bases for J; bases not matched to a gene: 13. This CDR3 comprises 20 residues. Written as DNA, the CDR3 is TGCGCCAGCAGCTCTCCCGGGACTAGCGGTCTGGTATCGAACACCGGGGAGCTGTTTTTT. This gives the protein CASSSPGTSGLVSNTGELFF.

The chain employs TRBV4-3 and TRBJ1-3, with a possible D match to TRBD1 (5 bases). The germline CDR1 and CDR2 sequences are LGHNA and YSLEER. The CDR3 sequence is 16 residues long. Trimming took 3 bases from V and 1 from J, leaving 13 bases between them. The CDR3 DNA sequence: TGCGCCAGCAGCCAGGAAGGGGAAGGATCTGGAAACACCATATATTTT. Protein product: CASSQEGEGSGNTIYF.

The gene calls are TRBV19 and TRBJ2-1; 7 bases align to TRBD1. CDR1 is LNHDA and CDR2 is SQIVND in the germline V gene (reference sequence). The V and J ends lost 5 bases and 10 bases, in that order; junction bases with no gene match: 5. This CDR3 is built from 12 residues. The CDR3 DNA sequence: TGTGCCAGTAGTGGACAGGTCGTAGAGCAGTTCTTC. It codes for CASSGQVVEQFF.

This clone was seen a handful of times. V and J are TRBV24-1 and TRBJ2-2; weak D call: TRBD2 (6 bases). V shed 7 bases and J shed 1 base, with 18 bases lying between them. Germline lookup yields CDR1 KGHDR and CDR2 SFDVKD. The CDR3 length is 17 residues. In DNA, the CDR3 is TGTGCCACCAGCCGGACTACACGAACCCTGAACACCGGGGAGCTGTTTTTT. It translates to CATSRTTRTLNTGELFF.

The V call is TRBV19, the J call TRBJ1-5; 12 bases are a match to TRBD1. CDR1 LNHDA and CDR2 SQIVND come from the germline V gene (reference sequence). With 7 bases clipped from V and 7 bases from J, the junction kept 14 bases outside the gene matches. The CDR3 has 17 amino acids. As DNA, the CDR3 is TGTGCCAGTACAAAACAAACGGGACAGGGGGCACGGCAGCCCCAGCATTTT. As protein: CASTKQTGQGARQPQHF.

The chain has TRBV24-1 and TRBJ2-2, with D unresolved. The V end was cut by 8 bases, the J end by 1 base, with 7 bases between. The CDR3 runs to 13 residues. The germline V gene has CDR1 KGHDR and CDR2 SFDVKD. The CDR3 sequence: CATTAENTGELFF. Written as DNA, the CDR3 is TGTGCCACCACCGCAGAGAACACCGGGGAGCTGTTTTTT.

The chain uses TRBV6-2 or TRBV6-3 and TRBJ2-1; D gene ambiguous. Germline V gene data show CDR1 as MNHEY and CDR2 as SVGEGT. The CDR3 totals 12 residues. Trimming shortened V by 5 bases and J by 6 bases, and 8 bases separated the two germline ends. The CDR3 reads CASSPDINEQFF. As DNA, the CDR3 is TGTGCCAGCAGTCCCGACATCAATGAGCAGTTCTTC.

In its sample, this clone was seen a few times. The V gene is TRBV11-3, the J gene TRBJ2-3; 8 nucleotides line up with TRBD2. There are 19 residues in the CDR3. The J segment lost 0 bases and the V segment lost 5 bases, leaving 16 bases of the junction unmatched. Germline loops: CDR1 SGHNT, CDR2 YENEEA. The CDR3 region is CASSPPAGGPTYSTDTQYF. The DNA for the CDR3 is TGTGCCAGCAGCCCCCCGGCGGGGGGACCCACCTATAGCACAGATACGCAGTATTTT.

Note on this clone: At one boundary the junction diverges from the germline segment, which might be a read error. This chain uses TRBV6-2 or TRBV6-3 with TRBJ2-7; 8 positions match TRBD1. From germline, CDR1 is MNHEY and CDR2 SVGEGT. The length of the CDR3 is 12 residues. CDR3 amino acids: CASSRPDRGRHF. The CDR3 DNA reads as TGTGCCAGCAGTCGACCTGACAGGGGCCGCCACTTC.

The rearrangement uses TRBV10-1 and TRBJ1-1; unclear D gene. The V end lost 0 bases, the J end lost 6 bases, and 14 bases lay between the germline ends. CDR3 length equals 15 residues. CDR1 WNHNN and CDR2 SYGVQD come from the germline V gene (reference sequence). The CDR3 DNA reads TGCGCCAGCAGTGAGTCCGGGGTGGAAGCCCCTGAAGCTTTCTTT. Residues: CASSESGVEAPEAFF.

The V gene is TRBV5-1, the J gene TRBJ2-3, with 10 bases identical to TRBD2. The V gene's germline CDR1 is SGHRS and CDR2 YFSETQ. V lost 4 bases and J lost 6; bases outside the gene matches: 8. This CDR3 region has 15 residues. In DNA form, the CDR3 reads TGCGCCAGCAGCGACCGGACTAGCGGTTTGGATACGCAGTATTTT. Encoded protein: CASSDRTSGLDTQYF.

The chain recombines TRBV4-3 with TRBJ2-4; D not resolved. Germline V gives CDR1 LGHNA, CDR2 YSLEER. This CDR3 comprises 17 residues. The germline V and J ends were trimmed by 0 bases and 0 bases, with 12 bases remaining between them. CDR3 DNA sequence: TGCGCCAGCAGCCAAGACTCCAGGTCCACAGCCAAAAACATTCAGTACTTC. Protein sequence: CASSQDSRSTAKNIQYF.

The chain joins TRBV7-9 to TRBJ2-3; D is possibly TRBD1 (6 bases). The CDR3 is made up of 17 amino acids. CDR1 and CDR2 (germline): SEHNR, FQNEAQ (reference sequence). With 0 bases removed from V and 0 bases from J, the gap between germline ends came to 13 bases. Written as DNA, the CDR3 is TGTGCCAGCAGCTTAGCGGACAGTTCGATTAGCACAGATACGCAGTATTTT. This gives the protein CASSLADSSISTDTQYF.

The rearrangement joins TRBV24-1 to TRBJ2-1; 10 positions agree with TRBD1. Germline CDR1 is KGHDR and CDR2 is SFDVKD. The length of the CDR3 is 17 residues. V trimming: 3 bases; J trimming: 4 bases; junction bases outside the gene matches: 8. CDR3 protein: CATSDDADRGNYNEQFF. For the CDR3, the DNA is TGTGCCACCAGTGATGACGCGGACAGGGGGAATTACAATGAGCAGTTCTTC.

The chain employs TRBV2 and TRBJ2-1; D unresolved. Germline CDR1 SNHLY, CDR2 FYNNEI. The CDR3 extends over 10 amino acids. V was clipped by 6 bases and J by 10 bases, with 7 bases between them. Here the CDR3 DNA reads TGTGCCAGCAGCAGGCTAGAGCAGTTCTTC. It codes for CASSRLEQFF.

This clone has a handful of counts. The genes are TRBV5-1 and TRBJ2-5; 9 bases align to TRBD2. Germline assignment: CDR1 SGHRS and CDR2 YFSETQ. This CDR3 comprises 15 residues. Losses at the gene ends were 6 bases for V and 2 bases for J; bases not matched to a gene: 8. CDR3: CASTIGRGGQETQYF. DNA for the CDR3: TGCGCCAGCACCATCGGGCGGGGGGGTCAAGAGACCCAGTACTTC.

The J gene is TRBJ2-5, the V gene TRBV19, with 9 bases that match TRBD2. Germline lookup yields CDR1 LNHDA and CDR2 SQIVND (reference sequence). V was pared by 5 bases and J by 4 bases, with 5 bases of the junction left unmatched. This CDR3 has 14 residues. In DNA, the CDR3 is TGTGCCAGTAGTCGCGGGGGGGTACCAGAGACCCAGTACTTC. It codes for CASSRGGVPETQYF.

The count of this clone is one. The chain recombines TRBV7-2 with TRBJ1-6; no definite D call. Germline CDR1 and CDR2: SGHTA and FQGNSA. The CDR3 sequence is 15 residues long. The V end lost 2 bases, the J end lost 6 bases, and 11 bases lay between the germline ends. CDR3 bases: TGTGCCAGCAGCTTATGGGCCCGGCCTAATTCACCCCTCCACTTT. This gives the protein CASSLWARPNSPLHF.

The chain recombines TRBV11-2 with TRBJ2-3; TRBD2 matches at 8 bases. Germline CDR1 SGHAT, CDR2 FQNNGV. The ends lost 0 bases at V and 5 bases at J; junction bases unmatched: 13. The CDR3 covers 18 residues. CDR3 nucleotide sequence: TGTGCCAGCAGCTTAGATAAGAGGATGGCGGGGGGTGAAGATACGCAGTATTTT. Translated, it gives CASSLDKRMAGGEDTQYF.

The CDR3: CASSSSSGGAETQYF. The DNA for the CDR3 is TGTGCCAGCAGCAGTTCTAGCGGGGGGGCGGAGACCCAGTACTTC. The V gene is TRBV7-8, the J gene TRBJ2-5; 12 bases are a match to TRBD2. CDR3 length: 15 amino acids. Trimming removed 5 bases from V and 5 bases from J; junction bases left unmatched: 6. Germline-derived CDR1 and CDR2 are SGHVS and FQNEAQ.

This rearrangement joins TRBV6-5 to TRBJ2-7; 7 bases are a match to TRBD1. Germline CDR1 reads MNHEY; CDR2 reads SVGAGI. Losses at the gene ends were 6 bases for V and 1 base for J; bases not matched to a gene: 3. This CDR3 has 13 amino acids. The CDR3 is CASRSDRSYEQYV. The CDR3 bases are TGTGCCAGCAGATCGGACAGGTCCTACGAGCAGTACGTC.

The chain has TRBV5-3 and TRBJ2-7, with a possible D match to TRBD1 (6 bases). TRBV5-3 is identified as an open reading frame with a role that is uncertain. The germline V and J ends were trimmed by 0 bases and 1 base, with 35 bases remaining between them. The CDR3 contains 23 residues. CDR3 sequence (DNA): TGTGCCAGAAGCTTGGGGTTTTCCGAAGGGGCAGGGGACGTTTTATCGGCTTCCTACGAGCAGTACGTC. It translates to CARSLGFSEGAGDVLSASYEQYV.

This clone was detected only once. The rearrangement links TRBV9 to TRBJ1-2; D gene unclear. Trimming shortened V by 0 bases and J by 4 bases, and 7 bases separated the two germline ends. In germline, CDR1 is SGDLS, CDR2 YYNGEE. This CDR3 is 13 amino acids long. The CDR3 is CASSVESGYGYTF. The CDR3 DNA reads TGTGCCAGCAGCGTAGAAAGCGGCTATGGCTACACCTTC. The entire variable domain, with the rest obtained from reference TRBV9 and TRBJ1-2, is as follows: DSGVTQTPKHLITATGQRVTLRCSPRSGDLSVYWYQQSLDQGLQFLIQYYNGEERAKGNILERFSAQQFPDLHSELNLSSLELGDSALYFCASSVESGYGYTFGSGTRLTVV.

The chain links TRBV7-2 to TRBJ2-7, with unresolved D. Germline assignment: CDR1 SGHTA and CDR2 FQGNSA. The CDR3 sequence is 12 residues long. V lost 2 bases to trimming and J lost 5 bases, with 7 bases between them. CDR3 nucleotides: TGTGCCAGCAGCTTATACGCAGACGAGCAGTACTTC. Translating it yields CASSLYADEQYF.

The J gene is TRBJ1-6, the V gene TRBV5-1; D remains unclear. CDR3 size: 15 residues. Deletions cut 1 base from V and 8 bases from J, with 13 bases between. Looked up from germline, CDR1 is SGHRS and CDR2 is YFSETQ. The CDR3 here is CASSLREGPDSPLHF. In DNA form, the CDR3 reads TGCGCCAGCAGCTTGAGGGAGGGCCCGGATTCACCCCTCCACTTT.